These 20 T cell receptor beta chains were sequenced from one sample in a study of blood T cell repertoires in COVID-19. Libraries were prepared by immunoSEQ multiplex PCR; TCRdb keeps only in-frame clonotypes and omits some of them. Altogether approximately 170,000 clones are present, 85% to 90% being singletons, with the ten largest covering approximately 9.9%. Sequencing was carried out using peripheral blood. The receptors were gathered from a woman in her sixties or seventies with COVID-19, enrolled during active disease.

This clone was counted a few times. The chain carries TRBV11-3 and TRBJ1-3, with 7 bases matching TRBD1. Losses at the gene ends were 2 bases for V and 5 bases for J; bases not matched to a gene: 3. Germline lookup yields CDR1 SGHNT and CDR2 YENEEA. The CDR3 is made up of 14 amino acids. CDR3 residues: CASSLRQGRNTIYF. As DNA, the CDR3 is TGTGCCAGCAGCTTAAGACAGGGAAGAAACACCATATATTTT.

V is TRBV7-8 and J is TRBJ1-3; D unclear. This CDR3 region has 13 residues. Germline V gene lookup returns CDR1 SGHVS and CDR2 FQNEAQ. Deletions cut 3 bases from V and 0 bases from J, with 3 bases between. The CDR3 loop is CASSFHSGNTIYF. For the CDR3, the DNA is TGTGCCAGCAGCTTTCACTCTGGAAACACCATATATTTT.

The chain links TRBV27 to TRBJ1-1; D is uncertain. The germline V and J ends were trimmed by 3 bases and 5 bases, with 16 bases remaining between them. The CDR3 has 15 amino acids. Germline assignment: CDR1 MNHEY and CDR2 SMNVEV (reference sequence). The CDR3 DNA is TGTGCCAGCAGTTTTTCCCGATCTCCGGGTACTGAAGCTTTCTTT. Residues: CASSFSRSPGTEAFF.

The V call is TRBV5-1, the J call TRBJ2-7; D possibly corresponds to TRBD1 (5 bases). The CDR3 extends over 13 amino acids. V was pared by 6 bases and J by 2 bases, with 12 bases between. Germline V gives CDR1 SGHRS, CDR2 YFSETQ. CDR3 loop: CASNPDIAYEQYF. In DNA form, the CDR3 reads TGCGCCAGCAACCCGGACATCGCCTACGAGCAGTACTTC.

The count of this clone is one. V usage is TRBV4-1 and J usage is TRBJ2-2; TRBD2 might be the D (6 bases). The germline V gene has CDR1 MGHRA and CDR2 YSYEKL. The CDR3 runs 14 residues. V was shortened by 2 bases and J by 7 bases, with 11 bases between the two germline ends. The CDR3 DNA is TGCGCCAGCAGCCAACGGAGGGCCAGCGGGGAGCTGTTTTTT. Its translation is CASSQRRASGELFF.

The chain joins TRBV11-2 to TRBJ1-3; D is perhaps TRBD1 (5 bases). There are 15 residues in the CDR3. V was trimmed by 5 bases and J by 4 bases, leaving 15 bases between them. Germline V gene lookup returns CDR1 SGHAT and CDR2 FQNNGV. Here the CDR3 reads CASSPRAGPGNTIYF. The CDR3 DNA sequence: TGTGCCAGCAGCCCCCGAGCAGGGCCCGGAAACACCATATATTTT.

This rearrangement joins TRBV6-2 or TRBV6-3 to TRBJ1-1; unclear D gene. CDR3 length: 12 amino acids. Per germline, CDR1 MNHEY and CDR2 SVGEGT. Trimming took off 3 bases at V and 5 bases at J, with 7 bases between the two ends. The CDR3 sequence is CASSYGQTEAFF. CDR3 in DNA: TGTGCCAGCAGTTATGGGCAGACTGAAGCTTTCTTT.

This clone was seen many times. The same CDR3 can be traced to other DNA sequences in this sample. The chain couples TRBV12-3 or TRBV12-4 to TRBJ2-7, with D unclear. V lost 4 bases and J 3 bases, leaving 4 bases between the germline ends. The CDR3 has 11 residues. CDR3 residues: CASSSRYEQYF. CDR3 nucleotides: TGTGCCAGCAGTTCTCGCTACGAGCAGTACTTC.

The V call is TRBV6-5, the J call TRBJ1-5, with unresolved D. The CDR3 is 13 amino acids. V was cut by 7 bases and J by 2 bases, with 9 bases left in between. Germline CDR1 is MNHEY and CDR2 is SVGAGI. In nucleotides, the CDR3 is TGTGCCAGCACGGGGTCTCGCAATCAGCCCCAGCATTTT. Protein product: CASTGSRNQPQHF.

The chain carries TRBV30 and TRBJ2-7; 11 nucleotides agree with TRBD2. The trim removed 4 bases at V and 5 bases at J, leaving 7 bases unmatched. CDR1 is GTSNPN, CDR2 SVGIG, per germline (reference sequence). This CDR3 contains 14 residues. The CDR3 is CAWNVLAGANEQYF. Here the CDR3 DNA reads TGTGCCTGGAACGTACTAGCGGGAGCCAACGAGCAGTACTTC.

This sequence joins TRBV7-2 and TRBJ1-2; 8 positions agree with TRBD1. The CDR3 consists of 13 residues. The germline V gene has CDR1 SGHTA and CDR2 FQGNSA. V lost 5 bases, J lost 6 bases, and 5 bases stayed unmatched. CDR3 region: CASSPGGSDGYTF. The CDR3 nucleotides are TGTGCCAGCAGCCCAGGGGGCTCAGATGGCTACACCTTC.

V usage is TRBV4-3 and J usage is TRBJ1-3; no definite D call. Germline assignment: CDR1 LGHNA and CDR2 YSLEER. This CDR3 has 16 amino acids. V lost 0 bases and J lost 0, with 9 bases in between. The CDR3 loop reads CASSQDPGNSGNTIYF. CDR3 nucleotides: TGCGCCAGCAGCCAAGATCCGGGTAACTCTGGAAACACCATATATTTT.

The chain links TRBV18 to TRBJ1-6, with D tentatively TRBD1 (5 bases). The V end was cut by 6 bases, the J end by 7 bases, with 19 bases between. The CDR3 totals 16 residues. CDR1 and CDR2 from the germline V gene are KGHSH and LQKENI. CDR3 in amino acids: CASSVDRTAGNSPLHF. CDR3 nucleotides: TGTGCCAGCTCCGTCGACAGAACCGCGGGAAATTCACCCCTCCACTTT.

This clone has just a few counts. The V call is TRBV25-1, the J call TRBJ1-4, with D perhaps TRBD1 (5 bases). Germline V gene sequence: CDR1 MGHDK, CDR2 SYGVNS. The CDR3 has 11 amino acids. CDR3 residues: CATGVSEKLFF. The DNA of the CDR3 is TGTGCGACGGGGGTTAGTGAAAAACTGTTTTTT.

The chain has TRBV4-3 and TRBJ2-7, with no clear D. CDR3 length equals 13 residues. V was trimmed by 1 base and J by 7 bases, leaving 11 bases between them. Germline CDR1 is LGHNA and CDR2 is YSLEER. CDR3 residues: CASSQGAPGEQYF. CDR3 nucleotide sequence: TGCGCCAGCAGCCAAGGAGCCCCCGGGGAGCAGTACTTC.

This clone was recorded a few times. This chain joins TRBV11-2 and TRBJ1-1; D not certain. Germline CDR1 SGHAT, CDR2 FQNNGV. The CDR3 contains 13 residues. V was cut by 1 base and J by 6 bases, with 9 bases left in between. CDR3 sequence (DNA): TGTGCCAGCAGCTTAGTGAGCAGGTCTGAAGCTTTCTTT. Amino acid sequence: CASSLVSRSEAFF.

The V gene is TRBV6-5, the J gene TRBJ2-7; 7 positions agree with TRBD2. The germline CDR1 and CDR2 sequences are MNHEY and SVGAGI. The CDR3 is 15 amino acids. After removal of 7 bases from V and 6 bases from J, the junction contained 15 bases not matched to a gene. In nucleotides, the CDR3 is TGTGCCAGCATGCAGTGGGGGAGGGCCTCCCTCGAGCAGTACTTC. Amino acids: CASMQWGRASLEQYF.

The CDR3 is CASSLGWASGRYNEQFF. The CDR3, as DNA: TGTGCCAGCAGCTTAGGGTGGGCTAGCGGGAGATACAATGAGCAGTTCTTC. The genes are TRBV7-9 and TRBJ2-1; 10 bases match TRBD2. Per germline, CDR1 SEHNR and CDR2 FQNEAQ (reference sequence). V was clipped by 1 base and J by 4 bases; unmatched bases: 7. The CDR3 has 17 amino acids. Variable domain in full (rest from reference TRBV7-9 and TRBJ2-1): DTGVSQNPRHKITKRGQNVTFRCDPISEHNRLYWYRQTLGQGPEFLTYFQNEAQLEKSRLLSDRFSAERPKGSFSTLEIQRTEQGDSAMYLCASSLGWASGRYNEQFFGPGTRLTVL.

The chain's CDR3 is CASSTRPRALEQYF. CDR3 bases: TGTGCCAGCAGCACTAGGCCCAGGGCCCTCGAGCAGTACTTC. The chain links TRBV21-1 to TRBJ2-7; no check of the table's D call, TRBD1, against the DNA was made. TRBV21-1 is deemed a pseudogene. There are 14 residues in the CDR3.

CDR3: CASRGQGATNTEAFF. The CDR3 nucleotides read TGTGCCAGCAGGGGACAGGGGGCGACGAACACTGAAGCTTTCTTT. The chain joins TRBV3-1 (or the pseudogene TRBV3-2) to TRBJ1-1; 12 bases match TRBD1. Germline V gene sequence: CDR1 LGHDT, CDR2 YNNKEL (reference sequence). V lost 6 bases to trimming and J lost 1 base; unmatched junction nucleotides: 3. This CDR3 region has 15 residues.